The T cell receptor (beta chain) described here comes from a study of OX40 agonist ivuxolimab in advanced cancers. At the level of the study: The patients' treatment was ivuxolimab, an agonistic anti-OX40 (CD134) antibody. Findings and limits, study-wide: Clonal expansion from baseline to week 6 occurred in both CD4+ and CD8+ T cells.

People who had autoimmune disease history or systemic immunosuppression were excluded. The V and J ends lost 5 bases and 6 bases respectively, with 11 bases between them. Germline V gene lookup returns CDR1 SGHTA and CDR2 FQGNSA. The CDR3 is 13 amino acids. As to this clone: The antigen is not known.

The table came from immunoSEQ multiplex PCR; TCRdb's copy has only in-frame clones and leaves some out. The sample carries 60,000 to 90,000 clones, 80% to 90% recorded once. V and J are TRBV7-2 and TRBJ2-1; no reliable D call. The clonotype was recovered from an adult with an advanced solid tumor such as melanoma, head and neck, liver or kidney cancer. The sample was CD4+ or CD8+ T cells sorted from blood, taken in a trial of the OX40 agonist ivuxolimab. The CDR3 DNA reads as TGTGCCAGCAGCCCTCCCAATGGCAATGAGCAGTTCTTC. The encoded protein is CASSPPNGNEQFF. Full variable domain (rest looked up from reference TRBV7-2 and TRBJ2-1): GAGVSQSPSNKVTEKGKDVELRCDPISGHTALYWYRQSLGQGLEFLIYFQGNSAPDKSGLPSDRFSAERTGGSVSTLTIQRTQQEDSAVYLCASSPPNGNEQFFGPGTRLTVL.